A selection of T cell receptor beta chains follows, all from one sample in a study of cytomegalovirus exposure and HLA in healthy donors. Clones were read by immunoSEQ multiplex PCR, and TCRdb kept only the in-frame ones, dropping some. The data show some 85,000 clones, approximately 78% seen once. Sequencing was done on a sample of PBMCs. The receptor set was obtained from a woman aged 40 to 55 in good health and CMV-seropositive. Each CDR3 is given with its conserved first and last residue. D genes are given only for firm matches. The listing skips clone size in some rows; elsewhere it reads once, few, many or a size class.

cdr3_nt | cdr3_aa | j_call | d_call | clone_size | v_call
TGTGCTAGCAGCTTCTTAACAGGGAGCCAAGAGACCCAGTACTTC | CASSFLTGSQETQYF | TRBJ2-5 | NA | few | TRBV7-7
TGTGCCAGCAGTTTCGGGTTGGAAGCTTTCTTT | CASSFGLEAFF | TRBJ1-1 | NA | NA | TRBV27
TGTGCCAGCAGCACTTGGACTAGCGGGAGTGGGGACGAGCAGTACTTC | CASSTWTSGSGDEQYF | TRBJ2-7 | TRBD2 | once | TRBV7-3
TGTGCCAGCGGGCTAGCGGTTGGCGAGCAGTACTTC | CASGLAVGEQYF | TRBJ2-7 | TRBD2 | NA | TRBV28
TGTGCCAGCAGCTTGGGGCTAGCTTCCTACGAGCAGTACTTC | CASSLGLASYEQYF | TRBJ2-7 | NA | NA | TRBV5-8
TGTGCCAGCTCCCAGGGACAGGGAAACACTGAAGCTTTCTTT | CASSQGQGNTEAFF | TRBJ1-1 | TRBD1 | NA | TRBV18
TGTGCCAGCAGCGGGACAGCCTACGAGCAGTACTTC | CASSGTAYEQYF | TRBJ2-7 | TRBD1 | NA | TRBV6-4
TGTGCCAGCAGTTACCACGCGGGGCGGACTGAAGCTTTCTTT | CASSYHAGRTEAFF | TRBJ1-1 | NA | many | TRBV6-5
TGCGCCAGCACCCCGACTAGCGGGAAGACCGGGGAGCTGTTTTTT | CASTPTSGKTGELFF | TRBJ2-2 | TRBD2 | NA | TRBV5-1
TGTGCCAGGACGGGACTAGCGGGTGAGCAGTACTTC | CARTGLAGEQYF | TRBJ2-5 | TRBD2 | NA | TRBV2
TGTGCCAGCAGCTTAGACGGGAGGGTCTCGGATGAGCAGTTCTTC | CASSLDGRVSDEQFF | TRBJ2-1 | TRBD2 | NA | TRBV7-6
TGTGCCAGCAGTGACCTCTTGACAGGGGGAAACTATGGCTACACCTTC | CASSDLLTGGNYGYTF | TRBJ1-2 | TRBD1 | NA | TRBV2
TGTGCCAGCACCGAGTTTACAGGGGGCGAGAAAGGGCAGTACTTC | CASTEFTGGEKGQYF | TRBJ2-7 | TRBD1 | NA | TRBV28
TGTGCCAGCAGTCGGGACAGGCTGAACACCGGGGAGCTGTTTTTT | CASSRDRLNTGELFF | TRBJ2-2 | TRBD1 | NA | TRBV6-1
TGTGCCAGCAGTCCCCCTACTAGCGGGAGTGGGGGTGAGCAGTTCTTC | CASSPPTSGSGGEQFF | TRBJ2-1 | TRBD2 | NA | TRBV28
TGCGCCAGCAGCTACGGGAGTTTGGCCGGGGAGCTGTTTTTT | CASSYGSLAGELFF | TRBJ2-2 | NA | NA | TRBV4-3
TGTGCCAGCAGTTTAACAACTAGCGGGAGGTTTTATGAGCAGTTCTTC | CASSLTTSGRFYEQFF | TRBJ2-1 | TRBD2 | NA | TRBV28
TGTGCCAGCAGTCCCGGGTGGCAGCCCTACGAGCAGTACTTC | CASSPGWQPYEQYF | TRBJ2-7 | NA | once | TRBV6-5
TGTGCCAGTAGCCCAACAGCGGGAGGGTGGGGGGAGCTGTTTTTT | CASSPTAGGWGELFF | TRBJ2-2 | TRBD2 | NA | TRBV19
TGTGCCAGCAGTTTTTCCCCTCCTGAAGGGGATAGCAATCAGCCCCAGCATTTT | CASSFSPPEGDSNQPQHF | TRBJ1-5 | NA | NA | TRBV28
TGTGCCAGCATTTTAGGGACAGGCTCCTACGAGCAGTACTTC | CASILGTGSYEQYF | TRBJ2-7 | TRBD1 | NA | TRBV2
TGTGCCATCAGTAGTCAGGGTAGGGACAATGAGCAGTTCTTC | CAISSQGRDNEQFF | TRBJ2-1 | NA | NA | TRBV10-3
TGTGCCAGCAGCCAGCTAGGACAAGGAAACACTGAAGCTTTCTTT | CASSQLGQGNTEAFF | TRBJ1-1 | NA | NA | TRBV6-5
TGTGCCAGCAGTGCCCAAACAGACCGAGCAACTAATGAAAAACTGTTTTTT | CASSAQTDRATNEKLFF | TRBJ1-4 | NA | few | TRBV6-1
TGTGCCAGCAGCTGGACAGGGGGCATAAACCTTCAAGAGACCCAGTACTTC | CASSWTGGINLQETQYF | TRBJ2-5 | TRBD1 | NA | TRBV11-3
TGTGCCAGCAGCGTAGATCCAGGGTCCTCCTACGAGCAGTACTTC | CASSVDPGSSYEQYF | TRBJ2-7 | NA | NA | TRBV9
TGTGCCAGCAGCTTAGCCAGTGTTCCTGAGCAGTTCTTC | CASSLASVPEQFF | TRBJ2-1 | NA | NA | TRBV7-9
TGTGCCAGCAGCTTCGGGACAGGCATTACCTACGAGCAGTACTTC | CASSFGTGITYEQYF | TRBJ2-7 | TRBD1 | NA | TRBV5-8
TGTGCCAGCAGCTTAGGGCTAGCGGCTCCCGGGGAGCTGTTTTTT | CASSLGLAAPGELFF | TRBJ2-2 | TRBD2 | NA | TRBV11-3
TGTGCCAGCAGCCGTAATCTAGGACAGCTCCGCGGGGAAAAACTGTTTTTT | CASSRNLGQLRGEKLFF | TRBJ1-4 | NA | NA | TRBV7-9
TGCGCCAGCAGCCACTCAATCCCCGGGACAGGGGTTGGCAATGAGCAGTTCTTC | CASSHSIPGTGVGNEQFF | TRBJ2-1 | TRBD1 | NA | TRBV4-1
TGTGCCAGCAGCCAAGGATGGGAGAGCACAGATACGCAGTATTTT | CASSQGWESTDTQYF | TRBJ2-3 | NA | NA | TRBV11-3
TGTGCCAGCAGCCAGCAGCGGGAGTTTTCCAATGAGCAGTTCTTC | CASSQQREFSNEQFF | TRBJ2-1 | TRBD2 | NA | TRBV4-2
TGTGCCAGCCGAAGCACGGGCACAGATACGCAGTATTTT | CASRSTGTDTQYF | TRBJ2-3 | NA | NA | TRBV28
TGCAGCGCCCGATCAGGGTTTAGGGGACATTACACAGATACGCAGTATTTT | CSARSGFRGHYTDTQYF | TRBJ2-3 | NA | few | TRBV29-1
TGTGCCTGGAGTCTTACAGGGGGTGACTACACCTTC | CAWSLTGGDYTF | TRBJ1-2 | TRBD1 | NA | TRBV30
TGTGCCAGCTCACCACGGGCAGGGGTGTTGCAGCCCCAGCATTTT | CASSPRAGVLQPQHF | TRBJ1-5 | NA | NA | TRBV18
TGTGCCAGCAGCCATGGGCCGGGGGGAGGTGCCTACAATGAGCAGTTCTTC | CASSHGPGGGAYNEQFF | TRBJ2-1 | TRBD2 | few | TRBV7-9
TGTGCCAGCAGCTGGGCGGGCCCTGGGGACACTGAAGCTTTCTTT | CASSWAGPGDTEAFF | TRBJ1-1 | NA | NA | TRBV7-9
TGTGCCAGCAGCTTACTCGGCAGGGGGCAGGGTGAAGCTTTCTTT | CASSLLGRGQGEAFF | TRBJ1-1 | TRBD1 | NA | TRBV7-3
TGTGCCAGCAGCCCCAGGGGGCGGTACGAGCAGTACTTC | CASSPRGRYEQYF | TRBJ2-7 | TRBD1 | NA | TRBV7-6
TGCGCCAGCAGCCAAGACCCCCTAGCTTCCGAGCAGTACTTC | CASSQDPLASEQYF | TRBJ2-7 | NA | few | TRBV4-1